Following are 19 T cell receptor beta chains from one sample sequenced in a study of identical twins. TCRdb fed the 5' RACE reads into MiXCR, producing one record per CDR3 protein. The sample comprises 500,000 to 600,000 distinct CDR3 sequences, 20% to 25% of which are singletons, and roughly 0.91% rests with the top ten. This same sample was also part of a study on T cells expressing NK-cell markers.

Sequencing was performed on CD4+ T cells sorted from blood. These receptors all stem from a young woman in good health.

V is TRBV7-3 and J is TRBJ2-5; D is perhaps TRBD1 or TRBD2 (5 bases each). Trimming took off 1 base at V and 7 bases at J, with 13 bases between the two ends. The CDR3 is 14 residues long. Germline assignment: CDR1 SGHTA and CDR2 FQGTGA. DNA of the CDR3: TGTGCCAGCAGCTTAAGTCTGGATGGGGGGACCCAGTACTTC. Its translation: CASSLSLDGGTQYF.

This clonotype was detected only once. The chain is built from TRBV18 and TRBJ1-3; the D gene is possibly TRBD1 (5 bases). Germline V gives CDR1 KGHSH, CDR2 LQKENI. This CDR3 is built from 17 residues. V was clipped by 6 bases and J by 0 bases, with 18 bases between them. The CDR3 region is CASSPRGGASSGNTIYF. DNA of the CDR3: TGTGCCAGCTCCCCAAGGGGAGGGGCGAGCTCTGGAAACACCATATATTTT.

The J gene is TRBJ2-1, the V gene TRBV18; 14 bases are shared with TRBD2. V lost 6 bases, J lost 8 bases, and 12 bases stayed unmatched. The CDR3 extends over 17 amino acids. Germline V gene lookup returns CDR1 KGHSH and CDR2 LQKENI. The CDR3 DNA reads as TGTGCCAGCTCTCTTCACGGGACTAGCGGGAGCGGGGATGAGCAGTTCTTC. This sequence encodes CASSLHGTSGSGDEQFF.

The table lists this clonotype with a few counts. This chain connects TRBV5-1 to TRBJ2-1; D perhaps matches TRBD2 (5 bases). From germline, CDR1 is SGHRS and CDR2 YFSETQ. The germline V and J ends were trimmed by 0 bases and 5 bases, with 12 bases remaining between them. CDR3 length: 15 amino acids. In nucleotides, the CDR3 is TGCGCCAGCAGCTTGGGCGGAGGTTACAACAATGAGCAGTTCTTC. Its protein product is CASSLGGGYNNEQFF.

The J gene is TRBJ2-7, the V gene TRBV29-1; D unclear. This CDR3 has 11 amino acids. The V and J ends lost 6 bases and 3 bases respectively, with 9 bases between them. CDR1 is SQVTM and CDR2 is ANQGSEA in the germline V gene. As DNA, the CDR3 is TGCAGCGTGCTCAGTGGCTACGAGCAGTACTTC. This translates into CSVLSGYEQYF.

The chain uses TRBV5-6 and TRBJ2-5; TRBD2 matches at 7 bases. From germline, CDR1 is SGHDT and CDR2 YYEEEE. This CDR3 is 16 amino acids long. Trimming at V came to 4 bases and at J to 3 bases, leaving 12 bases not matched to a gene. The CDR3 protein is CASSRSSWGGEETQYF. CDR3 nucleotide sequence: TGTGCCAGCAGCAGGTCTAGCTGGGGAGGGGAAGAGACCCAGTACTTC. The full variable domain, its missing parts supplied by reference TRBV5-6 and TRBJ2-5, is DAGVTQSPTHLIKTRGQQVTLRCSPKSGHDTVSWYQQALGQGPQFIFQYYEEEERQRGNFPDRFSGHQFPNYSSELNVNALLLGDSALYLCASSRSSWGGEETQYFGPGTRLLVL.

In this sample, this clonotype turned up a few times. This sequence joins TRBV11-3 and TRBJ2-7, with D hard to call. The length of the CDR3 is 13 residues. The V gene's germline CDR1 is SGHNT and CDR2 YENEEA. V was cut by 0 bases and J by 6 bases, with 9 bases left in between. DNA for the CDR3: TGTGCCAGCAGCTTAGAACAAAACGGCGAGCAGTACTTC. Translating gives CASSLEQNGEQYF.

A few counts support this clonotype. The rearrangement joins TRBV7-6 to TRBJ2-6; no definite D call. Germline CDR1 is SGHVS and CDR2 is FNYEAQ. V lost 3 bases and J 0 bases, leaving 6 bases between the germline ends. The CDR3 is made up of 15 amino acids. The CDR3 bases are TGTGCCAGCAGCTTCCGATACTCTGGGGCCAACGTCCTGACTTTC. Its protein is CASSFRYSGANVLTF.

The chain has TRBV5-1 and TRBJ2-3; maybe TRBD2 (6 bases). From germline, CDR1 is SGHRS and CDR2 YFSETQ. V was shortened by 4 bases and J by 3 bases, with 12 bases between the two germline ends. This CDR3 is 14 amino acids long. This chain's CDR3 is CASSGRTKTDTQYF. DNA for the CDR3: TGCGCCAGCAGCGGCAGGACTAAAACAGATACGCAGTATTTT.

This chain uses TRBV7-9 with TRBJ2-5; D is uncertain. The CDR3 spans 14 residues. CDR1 and CDR2 (germline): SEHNR, FQNEAQ (reference sequence). V lost 0 bases to trimming and J lost 5 bases, with 10 bases between them. CDR3 bases: TGTGCCAGCAGCTTAGCGGTAGTGATGGAGACCCAGTACTTC. Translation: CASSLAVVMETQYF.

The rearrangement links TRBV4-2 to TRBJ2-1; the D gene is possibly TRBD1 (6 bases). Germline lookup yields CDR1 LGHNA and CDR2 YNFKEQ. The CDR3 has 17 amino acids. The V gene lost 0 bases and the J gene lost 9 bases, with 21 bases spanning the gap. CDR3 loop: CASSQDQGQGNFGEQFF. CDR3 bases: TGTGCCAGCAGCCAAGATCAGGGCCAGGGGAATTTTGGTGAGCAGTTCTTC.

There are a few counts of this clonotype. The gene calls are TRBV7-2 and TRBJ2-7; tentatively, D is TRBD1 or TRBD2 (6 bases each). Trimming left V 2 bases short and J 3 bases short, with 14 bases between. There are 15 residues in the CDR3. Germline lookup yields CDR1 SGHTA and CDR2 FQGNSA. The CDR3 DNA sequence: TGTGCCAGCAGCTTAATGGGGGGCGAAGGCTACGAGCAGTACTTC. It codes for CASSLMGGEGYEQYF.

The V gene is TRBV27, the J gene TRBJ2-2, with TRBD2 matching 8 bases. Germline CDR1 reads MNHEY; CDR2 reads SMNVEV (reference sequence). CDR3 length equals 18 residues. The V segment lost 5 bases and the J segment 1 base; nucleotides outside the gene matches: 12. The CDR3 region has the DNA TGTGCCAGCAGTCCTCAAAAACGGACTAGCCTGAACACCGGGGAGCTGTTTTTT. Its protein is CASSPQKRTSLNTGELFF.

This sequence joins TRBV10-3 and TRBJ2-2, with a weak D call TRBD1 (5 bases). This CDR3 has 14 amino acids. Trimming removed 6 bases at V and 0 bases at J, with 8 bases between. The germline V gene encodes CDR1 ENHRY and CDR2 SYGVKD. CDR3 loop: CAIRTVPNTGELFF. CDR3 bases: TGTGCCATCAGGACAGTCCCGAACACCGGGGAGCTGTTTTTT.

There are a few counts of this clonotype. The V call is TRBV7-3, the J call TRBJ1-6; weak D call: TRBD1 (5 bases). CDR1 and CDR2 from the germline V gene are SGHTA and FQGTGA. The V end lost 6 bases, the J end lost 7 bases, and 10 bases lay between the germline ends. CDR3 length equals 13 residues. The CDR3 region is CASRDIGNSPLHF. The CDR3 bases are TGTGCCAGCAGGGACATCGGAAATTCACCCCTCCACTTT.

This clonotype turned up a few times. The V gene is TRBV6-1, the J gene TRBJ2-1; the match to TRBD2 covers 7 bases. V was pared by 6 bases and J by 4 bases, with 9 bases of the junction left unmatched. The length of the CDR3 is 15 residues. From germline, CDR1 is MNHNS and CDR2 SASEGT. CDR3 DNA sequence: TGTGCCAGCAGCCCTACGGGAGGCGGTTACAATGAGCAGTTCTTC. Translation gives CASSPTGGGYNEQFF.

This clonotype occurred a few times. The gene calls are TRBV20-1 and TRBJ2-7; either TRBD1 or TRBD2 may supply D (6 bases each). The V end was cut by 5 bases, the J end by 5 bases, with 19 bases between. CDR3 length: 14 residues. The germline CDR1 and CDR2 sequences are DFQATT and SNEGSKA (reference sequence). CDR3 in DNA: TGCAGTGCTGCACCCACGGGGGCTAGGCACGAGCAGTACTTC. Its protein product is CSAAPTGARHEQYF.

In DNA, the CDR3 is TGTGCCAGCGGGAAGACTGGAGGGGTTAACACTGAAGCTTTCTTT. Amino acids: CASGKTGGVNTEAFF. J is TRBJ1-1 and V is TRBV21-1. TRBV21-1 is a pseudogene. The CDR3 sequence is 15 residues long.

In this sample, this clonotype turned up a few times. The V gene is TRBV10-2, the J gene TRBJ1-2; D not certain. V lost 2 bases, J lost 5 bases, and 9 bases lay in between. CDR3 length equals 13 residues. CDR1 is WSHSY, CDR2 SAAADI, per germline. The CDR3 sequence is CASSENDGYGYTF. Written as DNA, the CDR3 is TGCGCCAGCAGTGAGAACGACGGGTATGGCTACACCTTC.